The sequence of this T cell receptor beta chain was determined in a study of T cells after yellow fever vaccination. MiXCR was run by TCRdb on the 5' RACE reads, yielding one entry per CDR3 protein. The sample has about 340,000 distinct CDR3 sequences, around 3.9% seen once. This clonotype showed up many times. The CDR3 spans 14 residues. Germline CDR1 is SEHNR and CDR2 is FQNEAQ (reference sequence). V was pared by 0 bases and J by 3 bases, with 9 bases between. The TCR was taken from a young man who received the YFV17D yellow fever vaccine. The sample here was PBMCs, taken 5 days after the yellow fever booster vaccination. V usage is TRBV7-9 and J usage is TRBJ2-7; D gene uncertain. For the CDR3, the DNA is TGTGCCAGCAGCTTAGCCTCAGCCTACTACGAGCAGTACTTC. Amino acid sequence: CASSLASAYYEQYF.